This passage covers 23 T cell receptor beta chains from one sample sequenced in a study of T cells generated in artificial thymic organoids. Reverse primers in the TRAC or TRBC constant regions drove separate semi-nested PCRs for TCRalpha and TCRbeta. TCRdb re-derived calls from the 5' RACE reads in MiXCR, one entry per CDR3 protein. The table lists over 6,000 distinct CDR3 sequences, more than 20% of them singletons. Human HSPCs were combined with MS5 stroma expressing human DLL1. Organoids were seeded with FACS-purified CD34+CD3- stem and progenitor cells depleted of residual T cells. Their specific antigens are unknown. The sample was naive CD8+ T cells grown in artificial thymic organoids from cord blood stem and progenitor cells. Subset noted: CD3+TCRalphabeta+CD8SP T cells; for blood, CD45RO-CCR7+ naive CD8+ T cells. All receptors derive from a human donor who gave cord blood stem cells for thymic organoid culture, a cardiac surgery patient who gave postnatal thymus, or a blood donor (not recorded which).

This clonotype appeared a single time. A read error may account for a junction end that differs from germline. The chain carries TRBV9 and TRBJ2-1, with 8 bases identical to TRBD1. The CDR3 consists of 14 residues. Germline CDR1 SGDLS, CDR2 YYNGEE. The DNA of the CDR3 is TGTGCCAGCAGCCCCATGGGCAGGGGGCGCGGTTTGGTCTTC. It encodes CASSPMGRGRGLVF.

As to this clonotype: This may arise from a read error, as a much more abundant clone is one base away. The rearrangement joins TRBV10-3 to TRBJ2-3; D possibly uses TRBD1 or TRBD2 (5 bases each). V gave up 8 bases and J gave up 2 bases, with 8 bases separating them. This CDR3 contains 12 residues. Germline values: CDR1 ENHRY, CDR2 SYGVKD. This CDR3 is CAIGGDTDTQYF. The CDR3 DNA sequence: TGTGCCATCGGGGGAGACACAGATACGCAGTATTTT.

This clonotype was seen a handful of times. The gene calls are TRBV7-2 and TRBJ1-1; D gene ambiguous. The CDR3 length is 17 residues. Trimming pared 1 base from V and 0 bases from J, leaving 15 bases between. The V gene's germline CDR1 is SGHTA and CDR2 FQGNSA. CDR3 in amino acids: CASSLDPLDWLNTEAFF. CDR3 in DNA: TGTGCCAGCAGCTTAGACCCTTTAGATTGGTTGAACACTGAAGCTTTCTTT.

This clonotype was detected a few times. No conserved phenylalanine or tryptophan is present at the end of the CDR3, so a read error is the likely explanation. The V and J genes are TRBV20-1 and TRBJ1-6; no reliable D call. This CDR3 is built from 17 residues. V lost 0 bases, J lost 0 bases, and 12 bases lay in between. The germline CDR1 and CDR2 sequences are DFQATT and SNEGSKA (reference sequence). The chain's CDR3 is CSARDRYGLSYNSPLHV. In DNA form, the CDR3 reads TGCAGTGCTAGAGATCGGTACGGCCTCTCCTATAATTCACCCCTCCACGTT.

This clonotype occurred a few times. The chain employs TRBV5-1 and TRBJ2-3, with 11 bases aligning to TRBD2. Germline V gene sequence: CDR1 SGHRS, CDR2 YFSETQ. The V segment lost 3 bases and the J segment 4 bases; nucleotides outside the gene matches: 7. The CDR3 is 16 residues long. The CDR3 loop reads CASSSRFSGGADTQYF. DNA for the CDR3: TGCGCCAGCAGCTCGCGGTTTAGCGGGGGGGCAGATACGCAGTATTTT.

By sample fraction, this clonotype is medium-sized. The CDR3 protein is CASSWLRGGETQYF. The CDR3 bases are TGTGCCAGCAGTTGGCTCAGGGGCGGGGAGACCCAGTACTTC. The chain recombines TRBV12-3 or TRBV12-4 with TRBJ2-5, with a weak D call TRBD1 (6 bases). This CDR3 contains 14 residues. Trimming pared 4 bases from V and 5 bases from J, leaving 14 bases between.

This clonotype is labeled medium-sized. The chain is built from TRBV4-3 and TRBJ2-3; D is undetermined. Trimming removed 3 bases from V and 2 bases from J, with 18 bases in between. CDR3 length: 17 residues. In germline, CDR1 is LGHNA, CDR2 YSLEER. In DNA, the CDR3 is TGCGCCAGCAGCCACTACCCTTTCTCAGGCCCCACAGATACGCAGTATTTT. Its protein is CASSHYPFSGPTDTQYF.

This clonotype was detected once. The chain uses TRBV4-3 and TRBJ2-1, with D possibly matching TRBD2 (6 bases). V lost 0 bases, J lost 4 bases, and 10 bases lay in between. The CDR3 has 15 residues. Germline assignment: CDR1 LGHNA and CDR2 YSLEER. Written as DNA, the CDR3 is TGCGCCAGCAGCCAAGAAAGGGCGGGATACAATGAGCAGTTCTTC. Protein sequence: CASSQERAGYNEQFF.

The V and J genes are TRBV11-2 and TRBJ2-7; D is unclear. This CDR3 has 14 residues. The germline CDR1 and CDR2 sequences are SGHAT and FQNNGV. V lost 2 bases to trimming and J lost 1 base, with 9 bases between them. The CDR3 nucleotides are TGTGCCAGCAGCTTACGGTTCCTGTCCTACGAGCAGTACTTC. The encoded protein is CASSLRFLSYEQYF.

This clonotype came up a few times. The chain is built from TRBV10-3 and TRBJ2-7; no reliable D call. Trimming took off 2 bases at V and 3 bases at J, with 8 bases between the two ends. Germline V gives CDR1 ENHRY, CDR2 SYGVKD. The CDR3 is 13 residues long. The CDR3 DNA reads as TGTGCCATCAGTGAGCGACGGCTCTACGAGCAGTACTTC. Its protein is CAISERRLYEQYF.

As regards this clonotype: A junction end diverges from the germline sequence, so it may reflect a read error. This chain uses TRBV5-5 with TRBJ2-7; tentatively, D is TRBD1 (6 bases). This CDR3 is built from 14 residues. Germline V gene lookup returns CDR1 SGHKS and CDR2 YYEKEE (reference sequence). Here the CDR3 reads CASGLGTGTHEQYF. CDR3 bases: TGTGCCAGCGGCTTGGGAACAGGGACCCACGAGCAGTACTTC.

As to this clonotype: A read error may explain this, as a much larger clone is one base away. The chain couples TRBV4-1 to TRBJ1-1; 9 positions match TRBD1. CDR1 is MGHRA, CDR2 YSYEKL, per germline. There are 16 residues in the CDR3. The CDR3 reads CASSQEKDRGNTEVFF. The CDR3 coding sequence is TGCGCCAGCAGCCAAGAAAAGGACAGGGGAAACACTGAAGTTTTCTTT.

Turning to this clonotype: A much larger clone differs from this one at a single base, so this may be a read error. The chain is built from TRBV4-3 and TRBJ1-1, with D perhaps matching TRBD1 (5 bases). The germline gives CDR1 LGHNA, CDR2 YSLEER. The CDR3 consists of 14 residues. The chain's CDR3 is CTSSQDKGVAEAFF. The CDR3 nucleotides read TGCACCAGCAGCCAAGATAAAGGGGTGGCTGAAGCTTTCTTT.

The chain recombines TRBV12-3 or TRBV12-4 with TRBJ1-5; D unclear. This CDR3 comprises 13 residues. The ends were cut back, 2 bases at V and 9 bases at J, with 11 bases in the middle. The CDR3 spells CASSLKRPPPQHF. The CDR3 bases are TGTGCCAGCAGTTTAAAAAGGCCTCCGCCCCAGCATTTT.

This clonotype was seen a few times. This rearrangement joins TRBV6-1 to TRBJ1-3; tentative D call: TRBD1 (5 bases). The CDR3 runs to 15 residues. Trimming took 4 bases from V and 4 from J, leaving 14 bases between them. Germline V gene sequence: CDR1 MNHNS, CDR2 SASEGT. Here the CDR3 DNA reads TGTGCCAGCAGTGCCGGGGGGAACTTCGGAAACACCATATATTTT. Amino acids: CASSAGGNFGNTIYF.

This clonotype counts as medium-sized (0.01 to 0.1%). The rearrangement links TRBV3-1 to TRBJ1-5; D may be TRBD1 (5 bases). CDR1 and CDR2 (germline): LGHDT, YNNKEL (reference sequence). V lost 5 bases and J 5 bases, leaving 16 bases between the germline ends. The CDR3 sequence is 15 residues long. CDR3 residues: CASSAGKGKYQPQHF. Written as DNA, the CDR3 is TGTGCCAGCAGCGCGGGGAAGGGGAAGTATCAGCCCCAGCATTTT.

This clonotype is medium-sized. The rearrangement joins TRBV28 to TRBJ2-3; D ambiguous. The CDR3 runs 13 residues. The germline gives CDR1 MDHEN, CDR2 SYDVKM. V was clipped by 5 bases and J by 5 bases, with 11 bases between them. CDR3 residues: CASSPGLGDTQYF. The CDR3 coding sequence is TGTGCCAGCAGTCCTGGTTTAGGAGATACGCAGTATTTT.

The V call is TRBV6-6, the J call TRBJ2-1; D unresolved. The CDR3 has 11 residues. Per germline, CDR1 MNHNY and CDR2 SVGAGI (reference sequence). Trimming cost V 2 bases and J 9 bases, with 5 bases left between them. The CDR3 reads CASSYVIEQFF. As DNA, the CDR3 is TGTGCCAGCAGTTACGTGATTGAGCAGTTCTTC.

This clonotype was recorded a few times. This may arise from a read error, as a much more abundant clone is one base away. This chain links TRBV7-7 with TRBJ1-4, with D unresolved. CDR3 length: 13 amino acids. Germline-derived CDR1 and CDR2 are SSHAT and FNYEAQ (reference sequence). CDR3 sequence: CTSSSGLKEKLFF. CDR3 in DNA: TGTACTAGCAGCTCCGGACTAAAGGAAAAACTGTTTTTT.

The chain has TRBV9 and TRBJ2-5; D not certain. Trimming stripped 0 bases from V and 1 base from J, with 4 bases between. The CDR3 is made up of 13 amino acids. Germline V CDR1 and CDR2: SGDLS, YYNGEE. The CDR3 spells CASSVGGQETQYF. The CDR3 DNA reads as TGTGCCAGCAGCGTAGGGGGCCAAGAGACCCAGTACTTC.

The CDR3 sequence: CATSPGQGAANYGYTF. The CDR3 DNA follows: TGTGCCACCAGCCCGGGGCAGGGAGCGGCTAACTATGGCTACACCTTC. This chain uses TRBV24-1 with TRBJ1-2, with D maybe TRBD1 (5 bases). Germline CDR1 KGHDR, CDR2 SFDVKD. Trimming took off 7 bases at V and 0 bases at J, with 17 bases between the two ends. The CDR3 has 16 residues.

This clonotype is medium-sized within its sample. This chain uses TRBV20-1 with TRBJ1-1, with D possibly matching TRBD1 (6 bases). The ends were cut back, 1 base at V and 8 bases at J, with 11 bases in the middle. This CDR3 region has 12 residues. Per germline, CDR1 DFQATT and CDR2 SNEGSKA (reference sequence). This chain's CDR3 is CSARVPRGEAFF. DNA of the CDR3: TGCAGTGCTAGAGTCCCCAGGGGAGAAGCTTTCTTT.

The CDR3 reads CASGQKGETQYF. CDR3 nucleotides: TGTGCCAGCGGTCAAAAGGGGGAGACCCAGTACTTC. The rearrangement uses TRBV25-1 and TRBJ2-5; a possible D gene is TRBD1 (5 bases). V was trimmed by 8 bases and J by 5 bases, leaving 12 bases between them. Per the germline V gene, CDR1 is MGHDK and CDR2 is SYGVNS. This CDR3 spans 12 amino acids.